These 8 T cell receptor beta chains were sequenced from one sample in a study of T cell responses to AZD1222 COVID-19 vaccine. Data came from immunoSEQ multiplex PCR; TCRdb stores just in-frame clones and leaves some out. The sample has approximately 160,000 clones; around nine tenths are singletons. The sample in question was peripheral blood, obtained on day 0 of AZD1222 vaccination. All receptors come from an adult in good health.

The gene calls are TRBV28 and TRBJ2-3; 8 bases match TRBD1. This CDR3 is 16 amino acids long. Unmatched junction bases numbered 9, after V lost 2 bases and J lost 5 bases. Germline lookup yields CDR1 MDHEN and CDR2 SYDVKM. CDR3 sequence reads: CASSLGGQGLGDTQYF. As DNA, the CDR3 is TGTGCCAGCAGTTTAGGAGGACAGGGCCTGGGAGATACGCAGTATTTT.

This chain links TRBV7-6 with TRBJ1-4, with D possibly matching TRBD1 (6 bases). The CDR3 length is 17 residues. V lost 2 bases to trimming and J lost 4 bases, with 17 bases between them. Germline CDR1 reads SGHVS; CDR2 reads FNYEAQ. CDR3 residues: CASSLSYRQALNEKLFF. CDR3 bases: TGTGCCAGCAGCTTATCCTACCGACAGGCCCTTAATGAAAAACTGTTTTTT.

The chain links TRBV7-6 to TRBJ1-1; 7 nucleotides line up with TRBD1. Germline lookup yields CDR1 SGHVS and CDR2 FNYEAQ. The CDR3 has 14 amino acids. The trim removed 5 bases at V and 6 bases at J, leaving 9 bases unmatched. The CDR3 coding sequence is TGTGCCAGCAGCCCGGCTACTCAGGGGGCTGAAGCTTTCTTT. Translated: CASSPATQGAEAFF.

Details on this clone: This specimen includes other DNA sequences encoding the same CDR3. The CDR3 DNA follows: TGCAGCGTTAGGGGGACCGAAAAACTGTTTTTT. It is translated as CSVRGTEKLFF. The V gene is TRBV29-1, the J gene TRBJ1-4; a weak D match, TRBD1 (6 bases). CDR1 is SQVTM and CDR2 is ANQGSEA in the germline V gene. Between the trimmed V and J ends, which lost 5 bases and 8 bases, there was a span of 9 bases. There are 11 residues in the CDR3.

The V gene is TRBV7-2, the J gene TRBJ2-7; 8 nucleotides agree with TRBD2. Germline-derived CDR1 and CDR2 are SGHTA and FQGNSA. There are 15 residues in the CDR3. The V segment lost 5 bases and the J segment 0 bases; nucleotides outside the gene matches: 6. The CDR3 nucleotides are TGTGCCAGCAGCCGTTGGGCGGGAGGCTCCTACGAGCAGTACTTC. This sequence encodes CASSRWAGGSYEQYF.

In its sample, this clone was seen a few times. CDR3: CASSLGRGHEKLFF. The CDR3 region has the DNA TGTGCCAGCAGCCTAGGGCGCGGGCATGAAAAACTGTTTTTT. The chain carries TRBV3-1 (or the pseudogene TRBV3-2) and TRBJ1-4; D unresolved. Germline V CDR1 and CDR2: LGHDT, YNNKEL (reference sequence). Between the trimmed V and J ends, which lost 4 bases and 6 bases, there was a span of 12 bases. The CDR3 runs to 14 residues.

The chain employs TRBV5-4 and TRBJ2-5; 7 nucleotides agree with TRBD2. The J segment lost 5 bases and the V segment lost 3 bases, leaving 7 bases of the junction unmatched. The CDR3 totals 14 residues. Germline loops: CDR1 SGHNT, CDR2 YYREEE (reference sequence). The CDR3 nucleotides read TGTGCCAGCAGCTGGGAGGGGAAGGGGGAGACCCAGTACTTC. It yields the protein CASSWEGKGETQYF.

The genes are TRBV19 and TRBJ1-5; 11 bases agree with TRBD1. The CDR3 extends over 14 amino acids. The trim removed 9 bases at V and 7 bases at J, leaving 8 bases unmatched. Per the germline V gene, CDR1 is LNHDA and CDR2 is SQIVND (reference sequence). In nucleotides, the CDR3 is TGTGCCAGCAAAACGGGACAGGGGGTCCAGCCCCAGCATTTT. Amino acids: CASKTGQGVQPQHF.